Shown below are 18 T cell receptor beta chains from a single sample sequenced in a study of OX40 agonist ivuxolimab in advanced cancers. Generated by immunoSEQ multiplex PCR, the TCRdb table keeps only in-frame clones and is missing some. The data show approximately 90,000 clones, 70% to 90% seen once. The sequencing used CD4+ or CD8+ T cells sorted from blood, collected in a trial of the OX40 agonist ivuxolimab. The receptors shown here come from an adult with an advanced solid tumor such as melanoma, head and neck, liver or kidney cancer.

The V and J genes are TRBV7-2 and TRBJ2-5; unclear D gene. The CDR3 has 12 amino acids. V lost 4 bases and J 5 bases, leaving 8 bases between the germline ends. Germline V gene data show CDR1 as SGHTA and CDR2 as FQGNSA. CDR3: CASSSYGETQYF. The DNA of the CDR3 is TGTGCCAGCAGCTCCTACGGGGAGACCCAGTACTTC. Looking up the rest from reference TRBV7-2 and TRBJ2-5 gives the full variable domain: GAGVSQSPSNKVTEKGKDVELRCDPISGHTALYWYRQSLGQGLEFLIYFQGNSAPDKSGLPSDRFSAERTGGSVSTLTIQRTQQEDSAVYLCASSSYGETQYFGPGTRLLVL.

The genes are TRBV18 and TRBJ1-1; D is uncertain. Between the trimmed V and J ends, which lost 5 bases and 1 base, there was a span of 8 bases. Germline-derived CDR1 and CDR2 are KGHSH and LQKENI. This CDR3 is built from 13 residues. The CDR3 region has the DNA TGTGCCAGCTCAGCCTCTGAGAACACTGAAGCTTTCTTT. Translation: CASSASENTEAFF.

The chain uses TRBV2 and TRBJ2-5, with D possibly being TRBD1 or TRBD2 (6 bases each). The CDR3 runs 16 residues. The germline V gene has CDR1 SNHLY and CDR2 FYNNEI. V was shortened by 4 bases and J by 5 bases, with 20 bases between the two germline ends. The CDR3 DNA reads TGTGCCAGCAGTGTGCAGGGGCGGGCGGCGGGGGAGACCCAGTACTTC. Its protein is CASSVQGRAAGETQYF.

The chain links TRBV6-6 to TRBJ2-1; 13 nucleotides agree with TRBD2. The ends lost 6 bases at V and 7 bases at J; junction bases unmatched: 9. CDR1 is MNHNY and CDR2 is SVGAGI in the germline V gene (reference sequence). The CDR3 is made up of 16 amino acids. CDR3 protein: CASSRHTSGGVNEQFF. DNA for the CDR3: TGTGCCAGCAGCCGCCACACTAGCGGGGGGGTTAATGAGCAGTTCTTC.

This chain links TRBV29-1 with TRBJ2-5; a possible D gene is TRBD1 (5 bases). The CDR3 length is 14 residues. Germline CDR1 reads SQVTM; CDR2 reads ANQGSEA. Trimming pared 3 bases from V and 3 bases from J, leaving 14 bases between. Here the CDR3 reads CSVEVQGQEETQYF. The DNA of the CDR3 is TGCAGCGTTGAGGTGCAGGGCCAGGAAGAGACCCAGTACTTC.

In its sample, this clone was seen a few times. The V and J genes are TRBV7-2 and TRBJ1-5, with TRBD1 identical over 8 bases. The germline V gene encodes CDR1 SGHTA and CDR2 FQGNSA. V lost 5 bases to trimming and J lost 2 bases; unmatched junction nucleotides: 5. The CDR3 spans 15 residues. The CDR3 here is CASSIQTGGNQPQHF. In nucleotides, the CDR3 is TGTGCCAGCAGCATACAGACAGGGGGCAATCAGCCCCAGCATTTT.

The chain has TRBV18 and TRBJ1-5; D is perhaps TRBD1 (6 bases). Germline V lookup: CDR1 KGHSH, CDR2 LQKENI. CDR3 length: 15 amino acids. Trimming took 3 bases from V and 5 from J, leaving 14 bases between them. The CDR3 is CASSPGRGAYQPQHF. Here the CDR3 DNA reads TGTGCCAGCTCACCGGGGCGGGGGGCCTATCAGCCCCAGCATTTT.

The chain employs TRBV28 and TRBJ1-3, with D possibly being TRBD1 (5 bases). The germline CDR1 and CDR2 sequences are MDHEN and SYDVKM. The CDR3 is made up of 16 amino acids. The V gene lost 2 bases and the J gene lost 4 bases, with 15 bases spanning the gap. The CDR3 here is CASSLIEGRTGNTIYF. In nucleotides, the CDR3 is TGTGCCAGCAGTTTAATTGAGGGGAGGACCGGAAACACCATATATTTT.

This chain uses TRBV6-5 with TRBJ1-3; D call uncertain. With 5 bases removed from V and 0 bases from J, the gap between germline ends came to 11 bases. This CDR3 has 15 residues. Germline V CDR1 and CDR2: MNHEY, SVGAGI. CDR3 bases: TGTGCCAGCAGTGTATGGCACCTCTCTGGAAACACCATATATTTT. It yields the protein CASSVWHLSGNTIYF.

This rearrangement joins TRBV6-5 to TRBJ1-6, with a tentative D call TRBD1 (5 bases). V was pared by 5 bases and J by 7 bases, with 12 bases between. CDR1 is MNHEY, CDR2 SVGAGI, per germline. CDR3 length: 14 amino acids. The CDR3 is CASSPPGFNSPLHF. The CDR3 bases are TGTGCCAGCAGTCCGCCAGGGTTCAATTCACCCCTCCACTTT.

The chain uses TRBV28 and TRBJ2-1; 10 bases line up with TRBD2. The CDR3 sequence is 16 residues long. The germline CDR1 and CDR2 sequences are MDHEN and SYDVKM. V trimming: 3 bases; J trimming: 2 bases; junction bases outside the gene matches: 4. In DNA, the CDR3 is TGTGCCAGCAGTTTGTCCAGCGGGGGGGCCTACAATGAGCAGTTCTTC. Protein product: CASSLSSGGAYNEQFF.

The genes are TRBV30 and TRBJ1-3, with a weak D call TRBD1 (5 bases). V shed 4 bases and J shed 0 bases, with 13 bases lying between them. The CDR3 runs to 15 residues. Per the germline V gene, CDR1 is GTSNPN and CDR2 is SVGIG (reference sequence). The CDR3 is CAWTIGVNSGNTIYF. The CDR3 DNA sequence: TGTGCCTGGACTATAGGGGTAAACTCTGGAAACACCATATATTTT. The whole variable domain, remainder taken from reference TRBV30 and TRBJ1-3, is SQTIHQWPATLVQPVGSPLSLECTVEGTSNPNLYWYRQAAGRGLQLLFYSVGIGQISSEVPQNLSASRPQDRQFILSSKKLLLSDSGFYLCAWTIGVNSGNTIYFGEGSWLTVV.

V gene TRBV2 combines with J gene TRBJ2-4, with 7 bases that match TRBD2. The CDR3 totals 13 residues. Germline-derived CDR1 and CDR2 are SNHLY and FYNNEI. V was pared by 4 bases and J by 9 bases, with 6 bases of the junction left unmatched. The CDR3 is CASSGEGRSIQYF. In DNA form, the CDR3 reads TGTGCCAGCAGTGGGGAGGGCCGCAGCATTCAGTACTTC.

The CDR3 loop is CASSKASGGGIQETQYF. The DNA of the CDR3 is TGTGCCAGCAGCAAAGCGTCAGGGGGCGGAATACAAGAGACCCAGTACTTC. The genes are TRBV7-9 and TRBJ2-5; 8 nucleotides align to TRBD1. With V trimmed by 5 bases and J by 2 bases, 13 bases remained unmatched. CDR1 is SEHNR and CDR2 is FQNEAQ in the germline V gene (reference sequence). The CDR3 extends over 17 amino acids.

In DNA, the CDR3 is TGCACCAGCAGCCCGAGGTCCCTCCACTTT. Protein: CTSSPRSLHF. The rearrangement uses TRBV1 and TRBJ1-6. TRBV1 is reported as a pseudogene. The CDR3 has 10 amino acids.

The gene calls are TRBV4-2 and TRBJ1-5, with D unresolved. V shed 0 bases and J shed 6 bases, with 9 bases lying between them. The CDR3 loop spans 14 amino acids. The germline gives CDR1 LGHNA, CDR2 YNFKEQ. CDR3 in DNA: TGTGCCAGCAGCCAAGATGGAAGTGGTCAGCCCCAGCATTTT. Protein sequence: CASSQDGSGQPQHF.

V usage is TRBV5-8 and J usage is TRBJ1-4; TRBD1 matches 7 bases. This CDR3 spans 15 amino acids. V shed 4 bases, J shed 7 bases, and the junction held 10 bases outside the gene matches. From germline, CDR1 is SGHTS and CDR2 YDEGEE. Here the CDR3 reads CASSPSGDSIEKLFF. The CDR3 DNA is TGTGCCAGCAGCCCGAGTGGGGACAGCATTGAAAAACTGTTTTTT.

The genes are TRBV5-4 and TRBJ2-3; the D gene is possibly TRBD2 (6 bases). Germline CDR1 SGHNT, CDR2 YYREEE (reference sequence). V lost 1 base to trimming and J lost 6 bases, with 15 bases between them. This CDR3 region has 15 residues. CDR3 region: CASSLPRPRGDTQYF. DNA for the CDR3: TGTGCCAGCAGCTTGCCCCGACCCCGGGGGGATACGCAGTATTTT. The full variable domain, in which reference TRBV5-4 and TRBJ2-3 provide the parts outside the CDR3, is ETGVTQSPTHLIKTRGQQVTLRCSSQSGHNTVSWYQQALGQGPQFIFQYYREEENGRGNFPPRFSGLQFPNYSSELNVNALELDDSALYLCASSLPRPRGDTQYFGPGTRLTVL.